One sample yielded the 28 T cell receptor beta chains listed below, sequenced in a study of blood T cell repertoires in COVID-19. Sequencing was performed with immunoSEQ multiplex PCR; in TCRdb, only in-frame clones are kept and a portion is missing. The table has about 300,000 clones, 89% seen once. The sample comprised PBMCs or T cells enriched from blood (not recorded which). These TCRs come from a man aged 55-75 years who had recovered from COVID-19.

The chain recombines TRBV7-2 with TRBJ2-7; TRBD1 is a possible D gene (5 bases). V was trimmed by 1 base and J by 6 bases, leaving 19 bases between them. The CDR3 length is 16 residues. The V gene's germline CDR1 is SGHTA and CDR2 FQGNSA. CDR3 in DNA: TGTGCCAGCAGCTTAGGCGCGAGAACAGGCTCTGGCGAGCAGTACTTC. Translation gives CASSLGARTGSGEQYF.

The chain joins TRBV18 to TRBJ2-1, with 7 bases lining up with TRBD1. CDR1 is KGHSH, CDR2 LQKENI, per germline. The V segment lost 0 bases and the J segment 3 bases; nucleotides outside the gene matches: 5. CDR3 length: 16 amino acids. CDR3 residues: CASSPPGQAIYNEQFF. CDR3 DNA sequence: TGTGCCAGCTCACCACCCGGACAGGCGATCTACAATGAGCAGTTCTTC.

This rearrangement joins TRBV28 to TRBJ1-2, with D perhaps TRBD1 (6 bases). CDR3 length: 18 amino acids. The V gene lost 5 bases and the J gene lost 0 bases, with 22 bases spanning the gap. Germline-derived CDR1 and CDR2 are MDHEN and SYDVKM. The DNA for the CDR3 is TGTGCCAGCAGTCCCTACCCTATACAGGGTACTACTAACTATGGCTACACCTTC. Translation gives CASSPYPIQGTTNYGYTF.

The chain joins TRBV7-3 to TRBJ2-3; D perhaps matches TRBD2 (6 bases). V lost 2 bases, J lost 4 bases, and 13 bases lay in between. CDR3 length: 15 residues. Germline assignment: CDR1 SGHTA and CDR2 FQGTGA. CDR3 bases: TGTGCCAGCAGCTTAGCGGGAAGGAGGGCAGATACGCAGTATTTT. The encoded protein is CASSLAGRRADTQYF.

The chain couples TRBV19 to TRBJ1-1, with 11 bases matching TRBD1. CDR1 LNHDA and CDR2 SQIVND come from the germline V gene (reference sequence). V lost 5 bases, J lost 10 bases, and 9 bases stayed unmatched. The CDR3 contains 14 residues. The CDR3 reads CASSVPGQGGRAFF. The CDR3 DNA sequence: TGTGCCAGTAGTGTCCCGGGACAGGGGGGACGAGCTTTCTTT.

The V and J genes are TRBV7-3 and TRBJ2-1; D might be TRBD2 (6 bases). The V gene's germline CDR1 is SGHTA and CDR2 FQGTGA. The V end lost 5 bases, the J end lost 0 bases, and 11 bases lay between the germline ends. The CDR3 has 15 amino acids. The chain's CDR3 is CASSLGSGSYNEQFF. CDR3 bases: TGTGCCAGCAGCCTAGGTAGCGGCTCCTACAATGAGCAGTTCTTC.

The chain links TRBV5-1 to TRBJ1-1; TRBD1 might be the D (5 bases). V was shortened by 3 bases and J by 1 base, with 10 bases between the two germline ends. The CDR3 is 14 amino acids. Germline assignment: CDR1 SGHRS and CDR2 YFSETQ. The CDR3 is CASSYQGGNTEAFF. The CDR3 DNA reads TGCGCCAGCAGCTACCAGGGTGGGAACACTGAAGCTTTCTTT.

This rearrangement joins TRBV28 to TRBJ2-5; 9 bases align to TRBD1. The CDR3 consists of 16 residues. V lost 10 bases, J lost 3 bases, and 15 bases stayed unmatched. Looked up from germline, CDR1 is MDHEN and CDR2 is SYDVKM. This chain's CDR3 is CATSGVRDRVKETQYF. The CDR3 DNA reads as TGTGCCACATCAGGCGTACGGGACAGGGTAAAAGAGACCCAGTACTTC.

This sequence joins TRBV7-9 and TRBJ2-1; D is uncertain. This CDR3 comprises 16 residues. In germline, CDR1 is SEHNR, CDR2 FQNEAQ (reference sequence). Trimming pared 5 bases from V and 3 bases from J, leaving 17 bases between. The CDR3 DNA reads TGTGCCAGCAGCCTCCTCGCGGCCGATGACTACAATGAGCAGTTCTTC. This codes for CASSLLAADDYNEQFF.

The table lists this clone with a count of one. The chain is built from TRBV18 and TRBJ2-5, with TRBD2 as a possible D gene (6 bases). CDR3 length: 14 amino acids. The germline V and J ends were trimmed by 3 bases and 3 bases, with 11 bases remaining between them. Germline CDR1 is KGHSH and CDR2 is LQKENI. CDR3 region: CASSPAGRKETQYF. The CDR3 DNA reads TGTGCCAGCTCACCGGCCGGGAGAAAAGAGACCCAGTACTTC.

This clone turned up a few times. The chain joins TRBV3-1 (or the pseudogene TRBV3-2) to TRBJ2-2, with D perhaps TRBD1 (5 bases). Germline V gives CDR1 LGHDT, CDR2 YNNKEL (reference sequence). This CDR3 is built from 13 residues. V was clipped by 4 bases and J by 6 bases, with 9 bases between them. The CDR3 loop is CASSPLGPGELFF. CDR3 DNA: TGTGCCAGCAGCCCCCTGGGGCCCGGGGAGCTGTTTTTT.

V usage is TRBV2 and J usage is TRBJ2-7, with D perhaps matching TRBD2 (5 bases). V dropped 3 bases and J dropped 4 bases, with 10 bases sitting between them. CDR3 length equals 13 residues. Germline CDR1 SNHLY, CDR2 FYNNEI. Here the CDR3 reads CASSEGSRYEQYF. CDR3 nucleotide sequence: TGTGCCAGCAGTGAGGGGAGCAGGTACGAGCAGTACTTC.

V and J are TRBV5-4 and TRBJ2-7, with 11 bases that match TRBD2. J lost 3 bases, V lost 2 bases, and 13 bases had no gene match. This CDR3 contains 18 residues. CDR1 and CDR2 (germline): SGHNT, YYREEE (reference sequence). The CDR3 loop is CASSLTGGSTSGSYEQYF. The CDR3, as DNA: TGTGCCAGCAGCTTAACAGGGGGTAGCACTAGCGGGAGCTACGAGCAGTACTTC. The variable domain in full, with the rest retrieved from reference TRBV5-4 and TRBJ2-7, is ETGVTQSPTHLIKTRGQQVTLRCSSQSGHNTVSWYQQALGQGPQFIFQYYREEENGRGNFPPRFSGLQFPNYSSELNVNALELDDSALYLCASSLTGGSTSGSYEQYFGPGTRLTVT.

This chain joins TRBV29-1 and TRBJ1-2, with D uncertain. This CDR3 is 13 amino acids long. Germline-derived CDR1 and CDR2 are SQVTM and ANQGSEA. Between the trimmed V and J ends, which lost 3 bases and 2 bases, there was a span of 10 bases. CDR3 sequence (DNA): TGCAGCGTTGATAGTCAGGCGAACTATGGCTACACCTTC. Protein product: CSVDSQANYGYTF.

The CDR3 is CASSTLGLYNEQFF. DNA of the CDR3: TGTGCCAGTAGTACACTAGGACTCTACAATGAGCAGTTCTTC. J is TRBJ2-1 and V is TRBV19; tentatively, D is TRBD2 (5 bases). The CDR3 extends over 14 amino acids. Trimming left V 4 bases short and J 3 bases short, with 10 bases between. Germline CDR1 and CDR2: LNHDA and SQIVND (reference sequence).

This clone was observed once. The gene calls are TRBV6-4 and TRBJ2-1; D gene uncertain. Germline V lookup: CDR1 MRHNA, CDR2 SNTAGT. V was cut by 4 bases and J by 8 bases, with 6 bases left in between. The CDR3 is made up of 11 amino acids. CDR3 sequence reads: CASSAGHEQFF. The CDR3 DNA is TGTGCCAGCAGTGCGGGTCATGAGCAGTTCTTC.

This chain connects TRBV6-6 to TRBJ1-2, with D maybe TRBD1 (6 bases). The CDR3 has 12 amino acids. In germline, CDR1 is MNHNY, CDR2 SVGAGI (reference sequence). Trimming took 6 bases from V and 3 from J, leaving 8 bases between them. The CDR3 here is CASRSGDYGYTF. In nucleotides, the CDR3 is TGTGCCAGCAGATCAGGGGACTATGGCTACACCTTC.

The rearrangement joins TRBV9 to TRBJ2-1; TRBD2 aligns across 7 bases. CDR3 length equals 15 residues. CDR1 is SGDLS, CDR2 YYNGEE, per germline. J was trimmed by 0 bases and V by 1 base; bases with no gene match: 1. CDR3 protein: CASSVWTSSYNEQFF. Here the CDR3 DNA reads TGTGCCAGCAGCGTATGGACTAGCTCCTACAATGAGCAGTTCTTC.

CDR3 sequence: CASSDRGLAGGDSYEQYF. The CDR3 DNA reads as TGCGCCAGCAGCGACAGAGGACTAGCGGGAGGGGACTCCTACGAGCAGTACTTC. The chain has TRBV5-1 and TRBJ2-7; TRBD2 matches at 15 bases. Germline values: CDR1 SGHRS, CDR2 YFSETQ. The J segment lost 0 bases and the V segment lost 4 bases, leaving 8 bases of the junction unmatched. The CDR3 loop spans 18 amino acids.

CDR3 region: CASSSDRGNQPQHF. CDR3 nucleotides: TGTGCCAGCAGCTCGGACAGGGGTAATCAGCCCCAGCATTTT. V gene TRBV11-1 combines with J gene TRBJ1-5; 9 positions agree with TRBD1. The CDR3 is 14 amino acids. Germline V gene lookup returns CDR1 SGHAT and CDR2 FQDESV (reference sequence). After removal of 4 bases from V and 4 bases from J, the junction contained 2 bases not matched to a gene. The variable domain in full, completed from reference TRBV11-1 and TRBJ1-5, reads EAEVAQSPRYKITEKSQAVAFWCDPISGHATLYWYRQILGQGPELLVQFQDESVVDDSQLPKDRFSAERLKGVDSTLKIQPAELGDSAMYLCASSSDRGNQPQHFGDGTRLSIL.

The chain couples TRBV5-1 to TRBJ1-1; D is perhaps TRBD1 (5 bases). V lost 0 bases to trimming and J lost 11 bases, with 11 bases between them. The CDR3 has 12 amino acids. Germline CDR1 reads SGHRS; CDR2 reads YFSETQ. This CDR3 reads CASSLDQGLAFF. CDR3 DNA: TGCGCCAGCAGCTTGGATCAGGGCTTGGCTTTCTTT.

This CDR3 is CASSLRGQGPSVEYF. In DNA form, the CDR3 reads TGTGCCAGCAGCTTACGGGGACAGGGACCCTCAGTGGAATATTTT. The genes are TRBV7-3 and TRBJ2-3; 9 bases are shared with TRBD1. CDR1 and CDR2 (germline): SGHTA, FQGTGA. V dropped 2 bases and J dropped 15; count of bases not matched to a gene: 15. This CDR3 region has 15 residues.

The chain uses TRBV6-5 and TRBJ1-1, with D hard to call. V dropped 7 bases and J dropped 7 bases, with 16 bases sitting between them. The germline V gene encodes CDR1 MNHEY and CDR2 SVGAGI. This CDR3 region has 13 residues. Here the CDR3 reads CASIKTLPNEAFF. The DNA for the CDR3 is TGTGCCAGCATCAAAACCCTACCGAATGAAGCTTTCTTT.

This chain links TRBV9 with TRBJ2-6, with a possible D match to TRBD1 (5 bases). The CDR3 totals 18 residues. V was pared by 4 bases and J by 0 bases, with 17 bases between. The germline CDR1 and CDR2 sequences are SGDLS and YYNGEE. CDR3 amino acids: CASSPYSSTASGANVLTF. The CDR3 region has the DNA TGTGCCAGCAGCCCCTATTCTTCGACAGCCTCTGGGGCCAACGTCCTGACTTTC.

J is TRBJ2-7 and V is TRBV6-5, with TRBD2 identical over 15 bases. V was pared by 8 bases and J by 9 bases, with 11 bases of the junction left unmatched. The CDR3 spans 15 residues. Germline CDR1 MNHEY, CDR2 SVGAGI. CDR3 sequence: CASAKPGLAGGVQYF. The CDR3 DNA sequence: TGTGCCAGCGCGAAACCTGGACTAGCGGGAGGGGTGCAGTACTTC.

The gene calls are TRBV28 and TRBJ2-1; 12 nucleotides align to TRBD1. V lost 4 bases, J lost 10 bases, and 11 bases stayed unmatched. This CDR3 has 16 residues. CDR1 MDHEN and CDR2 SYDVKM come from the germline V gene. The CDR3 DNA reads TGTGCCAGCAGTTATCCGGGACAGGGGGCGTTAGGCGAGCAGTTCTTC. This translates into CASSYPGQGALGEQFF.

V gene TRBV18 combines with J gene TRBJ1-1; D might be TRBD1 (5 bases). Trimming stripped 1 base from V and 3 bases from J, with 12 bases between. The CDR3 sequence is 15 residues long. The germline gives CDR1 KGHSH, CDR2 LQKENI. CDR3 protein: CASSPQGRFDTEAFF. CDR3 nucleotide sequence: TGTGCCAGCTCACCACAGGGGAGGTTCGACACTGAAGCTTTCTTT.

The chain links TRBV11-2 to TRBJ2-3, with 11 bases aligning to TRBD2. CDR3 size: 15 residues. V was pared by 5 bases and J by 6 bases, with 7 bases of the junction left unmatched. Germline V CDR1 and CDR2: SGHAT, FQNNGV. The CDR3 DNA reads TGTGCCAGCAGCCCCACTAGCGGGAGTGGGGATACGCAGTATTTT. Its protein product is CASSPTSGSGDTQYF.